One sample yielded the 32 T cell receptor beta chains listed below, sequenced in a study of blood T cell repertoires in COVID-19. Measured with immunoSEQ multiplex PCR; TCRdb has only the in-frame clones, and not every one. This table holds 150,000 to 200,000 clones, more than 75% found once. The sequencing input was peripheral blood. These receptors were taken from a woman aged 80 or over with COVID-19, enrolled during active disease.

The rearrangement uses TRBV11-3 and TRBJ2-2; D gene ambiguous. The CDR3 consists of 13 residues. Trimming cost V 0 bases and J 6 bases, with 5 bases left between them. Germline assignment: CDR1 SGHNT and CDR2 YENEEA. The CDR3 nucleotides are TGTGCCAGCAGCTTAGATCCGGCCGGGGAGCTGTTTTTT. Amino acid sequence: CASSLDPAGELFF.

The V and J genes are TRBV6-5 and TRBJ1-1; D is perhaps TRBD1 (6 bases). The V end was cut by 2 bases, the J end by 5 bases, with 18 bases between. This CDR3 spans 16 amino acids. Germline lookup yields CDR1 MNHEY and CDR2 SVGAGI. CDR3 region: CASSYRPTGMGTEAFF. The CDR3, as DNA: TGTGCCAGCAGTTACCGACCCACAGGGATGGGGACTGAAGCTTTCTTT.

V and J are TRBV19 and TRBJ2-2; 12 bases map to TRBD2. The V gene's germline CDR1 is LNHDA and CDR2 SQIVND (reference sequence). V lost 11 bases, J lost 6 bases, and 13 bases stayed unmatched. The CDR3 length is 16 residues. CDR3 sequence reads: CASKRTSGNGAGELFF. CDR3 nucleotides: TGTGCCTCAAAAAGGACTAGCGGGAACGGTGCCGGGGAGCTGTTTTTT.

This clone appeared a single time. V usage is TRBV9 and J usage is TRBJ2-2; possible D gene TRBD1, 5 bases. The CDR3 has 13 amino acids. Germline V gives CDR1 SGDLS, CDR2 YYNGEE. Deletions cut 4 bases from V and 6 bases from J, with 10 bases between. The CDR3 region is CASSPLRAGELFF. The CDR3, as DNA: TGTGCCAGCAGCCCCCTCAGGGCCGGGGAGCTGTTTTTT.

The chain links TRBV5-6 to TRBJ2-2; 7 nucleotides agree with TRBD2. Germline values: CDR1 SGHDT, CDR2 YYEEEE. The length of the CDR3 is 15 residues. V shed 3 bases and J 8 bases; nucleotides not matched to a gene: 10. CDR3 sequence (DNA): TGTGCCAGCAGCTCTGGACTAGTGGGGCGAGGGGAGCTGTTTTTT. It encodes CASSSGLVGRGELFF.

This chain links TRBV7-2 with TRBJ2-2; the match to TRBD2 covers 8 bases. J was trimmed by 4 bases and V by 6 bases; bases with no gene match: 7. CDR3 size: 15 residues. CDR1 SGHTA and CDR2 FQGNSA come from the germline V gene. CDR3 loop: CASRFSGMGTGELFF. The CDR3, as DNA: TGTGCCAGCAGGTTTAGCGGGATGGGCACCGGGGAGCTGTTTTTT.

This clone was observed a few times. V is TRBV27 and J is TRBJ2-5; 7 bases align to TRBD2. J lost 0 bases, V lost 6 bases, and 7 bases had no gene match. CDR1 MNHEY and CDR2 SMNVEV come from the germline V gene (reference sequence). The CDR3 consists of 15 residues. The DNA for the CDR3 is TGTGCCAGCAGCCCCCAAGCGGGATACCAAGAGACCCAGTACTTC. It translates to CASSPQAGYQETQYF.

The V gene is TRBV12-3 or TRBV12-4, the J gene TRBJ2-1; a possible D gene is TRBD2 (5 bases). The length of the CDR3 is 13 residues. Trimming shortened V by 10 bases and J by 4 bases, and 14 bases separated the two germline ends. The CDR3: CATGEGGYNEQFF. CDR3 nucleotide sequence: TGTGCCACCGGCGAGGGTGGTTACAATGAGCAGTTCTTC.

The CDR3 DNA reads as TGTGCCAGCAGTGAGATGGTAGCGGAGCCCCCACAAGATGAGCAGTTCTTC. Translating it yields CASSEMVAEPPQDEQFF. The chain recombines TRBV2 with TRBJ2-1, with D maybe TRBD2 (6 bases). Trimming cost V 3 bases and J 8 bases, with 23 bases left between them. The CDR3 has 17 residues. Germline loops: CDR1 SNHLY, CDR2 FYNNEI.

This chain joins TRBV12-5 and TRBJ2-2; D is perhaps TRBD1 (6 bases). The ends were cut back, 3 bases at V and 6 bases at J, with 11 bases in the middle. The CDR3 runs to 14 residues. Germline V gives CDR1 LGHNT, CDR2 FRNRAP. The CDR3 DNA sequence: TGTGCTAGTGGTTTTTCTAGGGGGTCCGGGGAGCTGTTTTTT. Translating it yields CASGFSRGSGELFF.

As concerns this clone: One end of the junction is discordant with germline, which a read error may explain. This CDR3 reads CASSNSNSYGYTF. For the CDR3, the DNA is TGTGCCAGCAGTAACTCGAACAGCTATGGCTACACCTTC. The gene calls are TRBV6-2 or TRBV6-3 and TRBJ1-2, with D uncertain. Germline V gives CDR1 MNHEY, CDR2 SVGEGT. CDR3 length: 13 amino acids.

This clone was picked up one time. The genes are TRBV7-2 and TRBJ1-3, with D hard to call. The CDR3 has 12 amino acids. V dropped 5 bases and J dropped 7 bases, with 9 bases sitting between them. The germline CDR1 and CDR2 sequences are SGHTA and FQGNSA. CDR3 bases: TGTGCCAGCAGCCCGAGAGTTAACACCATATATTTT. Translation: CASSPRVNTIYF.

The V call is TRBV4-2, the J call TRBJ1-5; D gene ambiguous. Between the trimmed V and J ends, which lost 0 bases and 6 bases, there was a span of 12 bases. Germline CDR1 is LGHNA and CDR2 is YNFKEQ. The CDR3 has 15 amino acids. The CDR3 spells CASSQDYSTSQPQHF. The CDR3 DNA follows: TGTGCCAGCAGCCAAGACTACAGTACAAGTCAGCCCCAGCATTTT.

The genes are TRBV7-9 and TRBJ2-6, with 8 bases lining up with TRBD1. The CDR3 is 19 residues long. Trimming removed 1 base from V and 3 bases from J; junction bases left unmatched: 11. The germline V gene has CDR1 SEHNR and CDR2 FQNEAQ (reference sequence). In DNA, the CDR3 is TGTGCCAGCAGCTTAGGACAGGGGCTTAGCTGGAGTGGGGCCAACGTCCTGACTTTC. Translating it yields CASSLGQGLSWSGANVLTF.

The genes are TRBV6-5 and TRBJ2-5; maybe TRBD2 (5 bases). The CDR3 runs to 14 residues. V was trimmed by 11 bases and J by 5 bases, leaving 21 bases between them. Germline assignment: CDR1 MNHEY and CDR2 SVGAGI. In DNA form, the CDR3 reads TGTGCCTCAAACCCCATAGGCCGGAGGGAGACCCAGTACTTC. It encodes CASNPIGRRETQYF.

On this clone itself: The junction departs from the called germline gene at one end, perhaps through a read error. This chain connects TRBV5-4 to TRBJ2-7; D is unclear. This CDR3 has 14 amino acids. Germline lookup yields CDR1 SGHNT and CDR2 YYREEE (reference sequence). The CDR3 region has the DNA TGTGCCAGCAGCAGCCGGGTCGACTCCGACGAGCAGTACTTC. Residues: CASSSRVDSDEQYF.

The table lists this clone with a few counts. The CDR3 DNA follows: TGTGCCAGCAGCTCCGTCGGGGATTCACCCCTCCACTTT. It is translated as CASSSVGDSPLHF. The chain combines TRBV3-1 (or the pseudogene TRBV3-2) with TRBJ1-6, with no clear D. Germline V gene data show CDR1 as LGHDT and CDR2 as YNNKEL (reference sequence). This CDR3 comprises 13 residues. Deletions cut 5 bases from V and 8 bases from J, with 10 bases between.

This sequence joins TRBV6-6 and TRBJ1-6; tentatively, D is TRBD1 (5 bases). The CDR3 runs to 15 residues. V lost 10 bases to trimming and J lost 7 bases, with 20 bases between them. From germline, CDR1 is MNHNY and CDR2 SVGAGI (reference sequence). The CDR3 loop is CATLPGRGQNSPLHF. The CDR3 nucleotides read TGTGCCACCCTCCCAGGGCGGGGCCAAAATTCACCCCTCCACTTT.

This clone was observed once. CDR3 loop: CASSNPGQGVPRSSYNSPLHF. In nucleotides, the CDR3 is TGTGCCAGCAGCAATCCGGGACAGGGAGTTCCTAGGAGCTCCTATAATTCACCCCTCCACTTT. V is TRBV21-1 and J is TRBJ1-6; no DNA check was done on the table's D call, TRBD1. TRBV21-1 counts as a pseudogene. The CDR3 sequence is 21 residues long.

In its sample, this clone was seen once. The CDR3 loop reads CAIGTGEPPEAFF. DNA of the CDR3: TGTGCCATTGGGACAGGGGAACCCCCTGAAGCTTTCTTT. The chain uses TRBV10-3 and TRBJ1-1; 10 bases line up with TRBD1. This CDR3 comprises 13 residues. Germline lookup yields CDR1 ENHRY and CDR2 SYGVKD. V was pared by 9 bases and J by 6 bases, with 7 bases of the junction left unmatched.

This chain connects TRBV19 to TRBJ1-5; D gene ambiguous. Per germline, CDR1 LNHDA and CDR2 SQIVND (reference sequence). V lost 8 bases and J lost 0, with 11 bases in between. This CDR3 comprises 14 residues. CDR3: CASGGINSNQPQHF. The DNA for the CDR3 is TGTGCCAGTGGCGGGATTAATAGCAATCAGCCCCAGCATTTT.

The CDR3 bases are TGTGCCAGCGGGCGCACCGGGACAGTGCAAGAGACCCAGTACTTC. Amino acid sequence: CASGRTGTVQETQYF. This chain links TRBV6-5 with TRBJ2-5, with 7 bases that match TRBD1. The germline CDR1 and CDR2 sequences are MNHEY and SVGAGI. J lost 2 bases, V lost 8 bases, and 11 bases had no gene match. The CDR3 runs to 15 residues.

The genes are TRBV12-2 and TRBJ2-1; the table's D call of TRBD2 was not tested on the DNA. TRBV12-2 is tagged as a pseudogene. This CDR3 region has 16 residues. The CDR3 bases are TGTGCAAGTCGCCCCCCAGCTAGTTATATCCACAATGAGCAGTTCTTC. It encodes CASRPPASYIHNEQFF.

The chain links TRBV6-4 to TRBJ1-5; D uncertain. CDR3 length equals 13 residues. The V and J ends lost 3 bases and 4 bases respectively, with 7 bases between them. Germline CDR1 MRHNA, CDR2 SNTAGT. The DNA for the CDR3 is TGTGCCAGCAGTGAGCGGGGAAATCAGCCCCAGCATTTT. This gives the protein CASSERGNQPQHF.

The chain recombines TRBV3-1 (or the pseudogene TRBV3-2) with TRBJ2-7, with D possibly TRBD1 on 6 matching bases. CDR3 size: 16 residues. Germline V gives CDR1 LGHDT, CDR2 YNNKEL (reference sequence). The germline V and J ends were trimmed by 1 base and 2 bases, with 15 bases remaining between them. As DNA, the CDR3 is TGTGCCAGCAGCCAAGCATTGAGGGACACCGCCTACGAGCAGTACTTC. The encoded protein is CASSQALRDTAYEQYF.

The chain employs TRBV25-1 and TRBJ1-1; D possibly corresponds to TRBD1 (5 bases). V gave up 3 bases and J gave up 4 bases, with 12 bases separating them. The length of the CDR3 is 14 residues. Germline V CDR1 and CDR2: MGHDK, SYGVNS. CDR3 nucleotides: TGTGCCAGCAGTGAGGCAGGGCCATTCACTGAAGCTTTCTTT. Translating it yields CASSEAGPFTEAFF.

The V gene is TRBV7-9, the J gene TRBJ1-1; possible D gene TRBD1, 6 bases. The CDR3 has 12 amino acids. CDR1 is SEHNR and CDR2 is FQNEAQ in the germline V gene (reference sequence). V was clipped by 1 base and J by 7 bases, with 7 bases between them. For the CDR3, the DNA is TGTGCCAGCAGCTTAGGGACAGTTGAAGCTTTCTTT. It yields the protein CASSLGTVEAFF.

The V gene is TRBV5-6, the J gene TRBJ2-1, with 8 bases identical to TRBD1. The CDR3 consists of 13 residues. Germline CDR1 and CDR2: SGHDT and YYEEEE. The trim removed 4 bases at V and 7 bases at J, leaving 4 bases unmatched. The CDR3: CASSLTGVNEQFF. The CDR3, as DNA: TGTGCCAGCAGCCTGACAGGGGTGAATGAGCAGTTCTTC. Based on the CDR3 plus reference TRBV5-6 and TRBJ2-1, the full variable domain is DAGVTQSPTHLIKTRGQQVTLRCSPKSGHDTVSWYQQALGQGPQFIFQYYEEEERQRGNFPDRFSGHQFPNYSSELNVNALLLGDSALYLCASSLTGVNEQFFGPGTRLTVL.

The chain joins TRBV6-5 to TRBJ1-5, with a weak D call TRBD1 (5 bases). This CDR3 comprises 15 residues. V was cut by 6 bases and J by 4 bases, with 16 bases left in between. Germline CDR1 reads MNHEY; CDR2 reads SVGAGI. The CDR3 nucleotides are TGTGCCAGCAGGCGCACAGCGGGGGTTAATCAGCCCCAGCATTTT. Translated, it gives CASRRTAGVNQPQHF.

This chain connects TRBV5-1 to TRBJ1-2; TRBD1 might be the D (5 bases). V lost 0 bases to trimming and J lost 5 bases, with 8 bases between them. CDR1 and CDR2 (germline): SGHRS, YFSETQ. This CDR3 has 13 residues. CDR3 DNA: TGCGCCAGCAGCTTGGTGACAGCATATGGCTACACCTTC. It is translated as CASSLVTAYGYTF.

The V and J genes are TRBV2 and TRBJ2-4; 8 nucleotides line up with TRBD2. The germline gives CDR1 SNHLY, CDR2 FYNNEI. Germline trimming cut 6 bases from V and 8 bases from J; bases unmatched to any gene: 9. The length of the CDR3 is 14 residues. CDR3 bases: TGTGCCAGCAGCGTGAGCGGGAGAAAGGACATTCAGTACTTC. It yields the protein CASSVSGRKDIQYF.

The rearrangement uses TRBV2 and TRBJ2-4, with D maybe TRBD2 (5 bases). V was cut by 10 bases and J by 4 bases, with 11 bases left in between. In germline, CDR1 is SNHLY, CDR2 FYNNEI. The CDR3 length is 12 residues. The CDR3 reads CATGTPKNIQYF. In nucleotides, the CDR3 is TGTGCCACGGGAACGCCGAAAAACATTCAGTACTTC.